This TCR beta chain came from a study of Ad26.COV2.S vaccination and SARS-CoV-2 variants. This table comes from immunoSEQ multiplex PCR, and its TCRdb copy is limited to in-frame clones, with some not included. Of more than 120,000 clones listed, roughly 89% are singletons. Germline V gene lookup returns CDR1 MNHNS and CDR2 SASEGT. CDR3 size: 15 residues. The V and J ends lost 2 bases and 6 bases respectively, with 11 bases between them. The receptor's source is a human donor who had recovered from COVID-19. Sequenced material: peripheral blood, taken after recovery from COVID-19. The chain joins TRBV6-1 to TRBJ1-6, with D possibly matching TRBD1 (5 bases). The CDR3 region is CASSEFQGANSPLHF. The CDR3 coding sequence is TGTGCCAGCAGTGAATTCCAGGGTGCTAATTCACCCCTCCACTTT.